This TCR beta chain came from a study of T cell repertoires in cytomegalovirus infection. The overall study: Through public TCR beta signatures, both CMV infection and matching HLA type were indicated. General study points: Cumulated frequencies of public TCR beta families served to identify carriers of CMV plus the relevant HLA.

The germline V gene has CDR1 SGHVT and CDR2 SQSDAQ. This CDR3 comprises 15 residues. Trimming stripped 1 base from V and 7 bases from J, with 11 bases between. Notes on this clonotype: What it recognizes is unknown. It may be a read error: a sequence one base away is much more abundant.

Using its own MiXCR run on the reads, TCRdb lists one record per CDR3 protein. The sample has hundreds of thousands of distinct CDR3 sequences; roughly 9.5% are singletons. V and J are TRBV7-4 and TRBJ1-6; D possibly corresponds to TRBD1 (5 bases). The source of this sequence is a human donor in good health (CMV status not recorded). Some clones in this sample may be carry-over from other donors' samples. The specimen was PBMCs. The CDR3 sequence: CASSLGGAGNSPLHF. For the CDR3, the DNA is TGTGCCAGCAGCTTAGGGGGCGCAGGAAATTCACCCCTCCACTTT. The complete variable domain, with remaining parts taken from reference TRBV7-4 and TRBJ1-6, reads GAGVSQSPRYKVAKRGRDVALRCDSISGHVTLYWYRQTLGQGSEVLTYSQSDAQRDKSGRPSGRFSAERPERSVSTLKIQRTEQGDSAVYLCASSLGGAGNSPLHFGNGTRLTVT.